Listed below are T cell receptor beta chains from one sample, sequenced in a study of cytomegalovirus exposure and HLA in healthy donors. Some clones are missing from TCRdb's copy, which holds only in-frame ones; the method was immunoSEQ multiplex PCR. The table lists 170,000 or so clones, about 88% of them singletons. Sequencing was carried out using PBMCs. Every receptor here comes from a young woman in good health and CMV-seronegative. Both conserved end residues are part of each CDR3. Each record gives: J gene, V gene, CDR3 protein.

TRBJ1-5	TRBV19	CASTNLGVSNQPQHF
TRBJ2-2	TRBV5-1	CASSLVSRAATGELFF
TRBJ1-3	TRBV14	CASSLSGGSGNTIYF
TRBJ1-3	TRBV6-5	CASSYGGSLSGNTIYF
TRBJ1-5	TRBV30	CAWSSGRDQPQHF
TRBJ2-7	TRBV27	CASSLTSGGSSYEQYF
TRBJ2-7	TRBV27	CASRSRQGVWEQYF
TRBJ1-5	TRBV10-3	CAISDDSRNQPQHF
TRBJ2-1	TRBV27	CASSLSTSGRVEQFF
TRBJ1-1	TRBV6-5	CASSYSHRGDTEAFF
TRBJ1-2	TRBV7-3	CASRSVEVTLQGAHGYTF
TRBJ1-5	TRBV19	CASSERGQPQHF
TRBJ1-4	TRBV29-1	CSTLDSEKLFF
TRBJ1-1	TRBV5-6	CASSLTEMNTEAFF
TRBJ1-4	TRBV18	CASSPGTGNEKLFF
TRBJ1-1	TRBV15	CATSDRDTEAFF
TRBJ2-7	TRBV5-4	CASSSGLAGEQYF
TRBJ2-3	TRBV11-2	CASSSRGGVLTDTQYF
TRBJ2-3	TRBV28	CASRGVAGADTQYF
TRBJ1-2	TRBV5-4	CASSLDRVYGYTF
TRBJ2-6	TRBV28	CASRIQGAGANVLTF
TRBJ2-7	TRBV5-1	CASSFDSREQYF
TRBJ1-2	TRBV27	CASSFTGATANYGYTF
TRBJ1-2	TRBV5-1	CASSLGGGNGYTF
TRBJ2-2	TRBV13	CASSQRTSGGAELSGELFF
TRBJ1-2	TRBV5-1	CASSLGTGPVNYGYTF
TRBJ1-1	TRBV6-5	CASSTWDSPNTEAFF
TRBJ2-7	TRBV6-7	CASSYSTLTRVLYEQYF
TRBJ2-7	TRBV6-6	CASSRLAGNYEQYF
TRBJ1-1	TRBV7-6	CASSSEGVRTEAFF
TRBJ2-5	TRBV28	CASSLGTLQETQYF
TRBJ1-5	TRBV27	CASSLVWSQPQHF
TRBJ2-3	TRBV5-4	CASSLSPGTSTDTQYF
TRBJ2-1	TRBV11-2	CASSYERTSYNEQFF
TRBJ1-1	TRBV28	CASRTYRFNTEAFF
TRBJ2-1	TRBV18	CASSIQPTSGSHEIWNEQFF
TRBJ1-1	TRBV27	CASTTLGGSCGAFF
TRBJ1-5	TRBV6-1	CASTRSPGDHQPQHF
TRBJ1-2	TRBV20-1	CSAKEVAGYTF
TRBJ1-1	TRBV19	CASSIVGGLTEAFF
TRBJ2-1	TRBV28	CASSLLGRGYNEQFF